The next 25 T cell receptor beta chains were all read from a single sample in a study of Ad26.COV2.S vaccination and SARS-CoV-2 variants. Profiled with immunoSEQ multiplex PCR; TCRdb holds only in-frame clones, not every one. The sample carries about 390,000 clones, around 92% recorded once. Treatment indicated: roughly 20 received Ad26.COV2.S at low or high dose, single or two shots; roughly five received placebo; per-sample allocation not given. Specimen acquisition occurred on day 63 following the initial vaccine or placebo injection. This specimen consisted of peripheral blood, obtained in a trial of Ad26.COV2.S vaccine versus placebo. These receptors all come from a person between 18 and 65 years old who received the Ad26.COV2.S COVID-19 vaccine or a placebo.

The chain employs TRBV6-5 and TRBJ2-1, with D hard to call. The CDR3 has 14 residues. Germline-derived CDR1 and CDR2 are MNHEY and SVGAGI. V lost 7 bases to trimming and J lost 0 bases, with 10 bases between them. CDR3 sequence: CASTHRVSYNEQFF. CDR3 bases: TGTGCCAGCACCCACCGAGTCTCCTACAATGAGCAGTTCTTC.

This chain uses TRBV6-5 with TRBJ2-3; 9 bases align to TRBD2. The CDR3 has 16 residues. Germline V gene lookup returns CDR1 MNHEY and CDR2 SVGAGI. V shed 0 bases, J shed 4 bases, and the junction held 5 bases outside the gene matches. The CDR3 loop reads CASSYSSLAGSDTQYF. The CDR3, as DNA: TGTGCCAGCAGTTACTCGTCGCTAGCGGGGTCAGATACGCAGTATTTT.

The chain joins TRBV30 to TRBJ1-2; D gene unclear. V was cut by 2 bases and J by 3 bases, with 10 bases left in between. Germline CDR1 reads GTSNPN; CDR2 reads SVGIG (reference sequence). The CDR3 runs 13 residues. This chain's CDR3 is CAWSTAIYYGYTF. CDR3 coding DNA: TGTGCCTGGAGTACAGCCATCTACTATGGCTACACCTTC.

CDR3 sequence (DNA): TGTGCCAGCAGGGGACAGGGGGCCACTGAAGCTTTCTTT. Amino acid sequence: CASRGQGATEAFF. This chain links TRBV7-9 with TRBJ1-1; 12 bases fit TRBD1. Looked up from germline, CDR1 is SEHNR and CDR2 is FQNEAQ (reference sequence). This CDR3 spans 13 amino acids. With V trimmed by 6 bases and J by 4 bases, 0 bases remained unmatched. The full variable domain, rest sourced from reference TRBV7-9 and TRBJ1-1, is DTGVSQNPRHKITKRGQNVTFRCDPISEHNRLYWYRQTLGQGPEFLTYFQNEAQLEKSRLLSDRFSAERPKGSFSTLEIQRTEQGDSAMYLCASRGQGATEAFFGQGTRLTVV.

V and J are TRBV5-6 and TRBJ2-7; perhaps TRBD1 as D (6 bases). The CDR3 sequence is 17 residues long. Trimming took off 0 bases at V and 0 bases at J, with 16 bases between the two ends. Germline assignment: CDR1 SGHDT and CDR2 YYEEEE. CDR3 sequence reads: CASSLALLRDNSYEQYF. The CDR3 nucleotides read TGTGCCAGCAGCTTGGCTCTCCTTCGGGACAACTCCTACGAGCAGTACTTC. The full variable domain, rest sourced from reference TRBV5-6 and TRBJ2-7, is DAGVTQSPTHLIKTRGQQVTLRCSPKSGHDTVSWYQQALGQGPQFIFQYYEEEERQRGNFPDRFSGHQFPNYSSELNVNALLLGDSALYLCASSLALLRDNSYEQYFGPGTRLTVT.

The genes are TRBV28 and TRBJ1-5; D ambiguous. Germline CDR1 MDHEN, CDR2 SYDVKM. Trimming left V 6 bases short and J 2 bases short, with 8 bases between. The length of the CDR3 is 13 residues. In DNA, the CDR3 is TGTGCCAGCAGCTACGTACGCAATCAGCCCCAGCATTTT. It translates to CASSYVRNQPQHF.

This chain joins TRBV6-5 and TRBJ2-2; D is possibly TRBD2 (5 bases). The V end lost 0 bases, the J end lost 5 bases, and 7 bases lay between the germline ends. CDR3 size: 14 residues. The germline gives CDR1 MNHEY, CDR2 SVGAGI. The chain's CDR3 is CASSYSTSTGELFF. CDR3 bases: TGTGCCAGCAGTTACTCTACTAGTACCGGGGAGCTGTTTTTT.

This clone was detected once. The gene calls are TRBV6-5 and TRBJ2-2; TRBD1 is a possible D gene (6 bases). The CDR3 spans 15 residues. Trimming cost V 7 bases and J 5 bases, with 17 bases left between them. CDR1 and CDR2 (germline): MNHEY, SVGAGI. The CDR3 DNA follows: TGTGCCAGCAATTTACGTGGACAGCTAACCGGGGAGCTGTTTTTT. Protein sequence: CASNLRGQLTGELFF.

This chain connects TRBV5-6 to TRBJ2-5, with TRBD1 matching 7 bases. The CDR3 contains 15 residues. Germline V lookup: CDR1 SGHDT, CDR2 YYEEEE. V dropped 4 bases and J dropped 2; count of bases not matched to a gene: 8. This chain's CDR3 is CASSPLGQKQETQYF. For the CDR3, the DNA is TGTGCCAGCAGCCCCCTGGGACAGAAACAAGAGACCCAGTACTTC.

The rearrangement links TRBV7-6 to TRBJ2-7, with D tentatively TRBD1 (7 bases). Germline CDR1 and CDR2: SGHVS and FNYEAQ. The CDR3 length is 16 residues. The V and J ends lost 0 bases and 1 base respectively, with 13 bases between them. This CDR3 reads CASSLASQGGSYEQYF. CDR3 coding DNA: TGTGCCAGCAGCTTAGCGAGCCAGGGGGGTTCCTACGAGCAGTACTTC.

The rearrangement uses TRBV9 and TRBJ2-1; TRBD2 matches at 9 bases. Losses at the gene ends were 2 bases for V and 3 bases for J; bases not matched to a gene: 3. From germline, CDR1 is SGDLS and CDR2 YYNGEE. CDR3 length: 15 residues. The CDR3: CASSVGLASYNEQFF. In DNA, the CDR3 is TGTGCCAGCAGCGTGGGACTAGCCAGCTACAATGAGCAGTTCTTC. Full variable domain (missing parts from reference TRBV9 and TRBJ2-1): DSGVTQTPKHLITATGQRVTLRCSPRSGDLSVYWYQQSLDQGLQFLIQYYNGEERAKGNILERFSAQQFPDLHSELNLSSLELGDSALYFCASSVGLASYNEQFFGPGTRLTVL.

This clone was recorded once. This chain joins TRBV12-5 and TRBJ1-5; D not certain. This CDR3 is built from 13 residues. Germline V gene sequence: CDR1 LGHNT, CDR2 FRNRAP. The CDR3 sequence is CASGVRGDQPQHF. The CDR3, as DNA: TGTGCATCGGGAGTCCGCGGAGATCAGCCCCAGCATTTT.

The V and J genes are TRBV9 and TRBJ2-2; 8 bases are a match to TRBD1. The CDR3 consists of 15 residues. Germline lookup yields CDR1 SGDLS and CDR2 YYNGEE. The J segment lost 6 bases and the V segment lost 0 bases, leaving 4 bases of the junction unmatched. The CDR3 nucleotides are TGTGCCAGCAGCGTAGGGACAGGGCCGTCCGGGGAGCTGTTTTTT. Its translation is CASSVGTGPSGELFF.

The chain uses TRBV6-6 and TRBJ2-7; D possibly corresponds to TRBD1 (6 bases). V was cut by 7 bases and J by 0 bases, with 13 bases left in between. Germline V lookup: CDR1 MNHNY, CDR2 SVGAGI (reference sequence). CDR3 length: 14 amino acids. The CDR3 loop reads CASNTGTLSYEQYF. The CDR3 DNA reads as TGTGCCAGCAATACCGGGACACTCTCCTACGAGCAGTACTTC.

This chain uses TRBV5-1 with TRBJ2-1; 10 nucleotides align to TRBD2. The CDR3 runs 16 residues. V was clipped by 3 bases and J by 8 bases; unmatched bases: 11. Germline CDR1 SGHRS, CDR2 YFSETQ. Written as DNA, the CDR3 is TGCGCCAGCAGCTCGGCCCCAGCGGGGGGGCTGTATGAGCAGTTCTTC. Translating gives CASSSAPAGGLYEQFF.

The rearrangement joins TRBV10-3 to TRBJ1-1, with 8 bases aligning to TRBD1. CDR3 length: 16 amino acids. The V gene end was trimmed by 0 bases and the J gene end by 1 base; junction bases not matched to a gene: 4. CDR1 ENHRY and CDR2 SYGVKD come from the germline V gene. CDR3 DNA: TGTGCCATCAGTGAGTCGCCGACAGGGGAGAACACTGAAGCTTTCTTT. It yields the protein CAISESPTGENTEAFF.

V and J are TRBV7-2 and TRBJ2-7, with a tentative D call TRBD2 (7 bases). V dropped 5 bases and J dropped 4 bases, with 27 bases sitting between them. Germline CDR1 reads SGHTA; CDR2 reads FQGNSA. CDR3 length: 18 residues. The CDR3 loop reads CASSRLYEGGGSFYEQYF. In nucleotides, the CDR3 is TGTGCCAGCAGCCGCCTTTACGAAGGCGGGGGCAGCTTTTACGAGCAGTACTTC.

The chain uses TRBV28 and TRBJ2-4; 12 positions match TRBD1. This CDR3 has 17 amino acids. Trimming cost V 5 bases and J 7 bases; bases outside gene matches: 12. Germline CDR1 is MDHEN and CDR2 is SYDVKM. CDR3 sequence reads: CASSTPGTGGARNIQYF. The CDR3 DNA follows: TGTGCCAGCAGTACCCCCGGGACAGGGGGCGCAAGGAACATTCAGTACTTC.

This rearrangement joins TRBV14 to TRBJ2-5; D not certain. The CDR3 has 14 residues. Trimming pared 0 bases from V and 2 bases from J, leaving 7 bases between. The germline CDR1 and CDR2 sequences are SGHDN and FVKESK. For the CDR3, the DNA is TGTGCCAGCAGCCAAGAGGTCCTTCAAGAGACCCAGTACTTC. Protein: CASSQEVLQETQYF.

The CDR3 is CASSVDRGYGRTFF. The CDR3 bases are TGTGCCAGCAGCGTAGACAGGGGATACGGCCGGACTTTCTTT. The chain joins TRBV9 to TRBJ1-1; 7 bases map to TRBD1. There are 14 residues in the CDR3. J was trimmed by 12 bases and V by 0 bases; bases with no gene match: 11. CDR1 is SGDLS, CDR2 YYNGEE, per germline.

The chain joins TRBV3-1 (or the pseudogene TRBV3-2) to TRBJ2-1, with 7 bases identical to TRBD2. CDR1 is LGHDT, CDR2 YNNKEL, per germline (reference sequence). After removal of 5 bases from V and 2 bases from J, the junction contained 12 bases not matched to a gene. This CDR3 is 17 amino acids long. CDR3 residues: CASSNGLQRGPYNEQFF. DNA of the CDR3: TGTGCCAGCAGCAACGGACTCCAGCGGGGCCCCTACAATGAGCAGTTCTTC.

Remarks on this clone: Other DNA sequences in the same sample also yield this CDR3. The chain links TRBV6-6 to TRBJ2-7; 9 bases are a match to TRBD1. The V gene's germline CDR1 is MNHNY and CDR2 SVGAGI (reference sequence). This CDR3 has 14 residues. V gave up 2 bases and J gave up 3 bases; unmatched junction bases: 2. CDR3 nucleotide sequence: TGTGCCAGCAGTTACCCGGGACAGGGCTACGAGCAGTACTTC. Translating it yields CASSYPGQGYEQYF.

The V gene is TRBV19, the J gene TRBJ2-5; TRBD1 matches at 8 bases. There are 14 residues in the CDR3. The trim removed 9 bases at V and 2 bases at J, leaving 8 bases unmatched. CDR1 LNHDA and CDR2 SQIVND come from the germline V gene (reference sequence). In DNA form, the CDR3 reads TGTGCCAGCAAACCGGGACAGGCGCAAGAGACCCAGTACTTC. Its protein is CASKPGQAQETQYF.

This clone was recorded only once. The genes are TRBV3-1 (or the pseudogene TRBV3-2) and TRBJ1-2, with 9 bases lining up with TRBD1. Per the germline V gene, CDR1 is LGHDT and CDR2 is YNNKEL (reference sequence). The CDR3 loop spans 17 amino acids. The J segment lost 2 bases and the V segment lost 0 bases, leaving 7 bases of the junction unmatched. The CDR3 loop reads CASSQDSQGAGNYGYTF. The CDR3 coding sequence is TGTGCCAGCAGCCAAGATTCACAGGGGGCAGGGAACTATGGCTACACCTTC.

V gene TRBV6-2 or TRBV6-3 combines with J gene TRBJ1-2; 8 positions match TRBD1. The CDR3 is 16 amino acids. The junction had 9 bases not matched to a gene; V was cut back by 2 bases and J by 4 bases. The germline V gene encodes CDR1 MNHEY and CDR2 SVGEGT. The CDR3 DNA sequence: TGTGCCAGCAGTTACCCGAACGACAGGGGCGGCTATGGCTACACCTTC. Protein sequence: CASSYPNDRGGYGYTF.